The 9 T cell receptor beta chains in this list originate from one sample, sequenced in a study of neurological immune-mediated disorders (dated by TCRdb to between 2019 and 2020). Receptor amplification or capture employed 5' RACE. The instrument was an Illumina HiSeq 2500. Clones were called with MiXCR by TCRdb after fastp trimmed the public reads at Q25, and only in-frame beta chains were retained. Here each entry gathers all rows of one CDR3 protein and keeps the most common genes and DNA. The sample yields roughly 50,000 distinct CDR3 sequences; about 12% were counted once. Around 9% of the sample goes to the ten largest clones. This specimen's time point label, interpreted: longitudinal time-point 3. The sequenced sample was PBMCs. The source of these receptors is a male donor with HTLV-1-associated myelopathy (HAM/TSP).

This clonotype has ten or more counts. This chain connects TRBV18 to TRBJ2-3; possible D gene TRBD1, 5 bases. The V gene's germline CDR1 is KGHSH and CDR2 LQKENI. Trimming removed 3 bases from V and 2 bases from J, with 15 bases in between. There are 16 residues in the CDR3. The CDR3 DNA sequence: TGTGCCAGCTCACCCTCCGTCAGGACAAACACAGATACGCAGTATTTT. It codes for CASSPSVRTNTDTQYF. Filled out from reference TRBV18 and TRBJ2-3, the complete variable domain reads NAGVMQNPRHLVRRRGQEARLRCSPMKGHSHVYWYRQLPEEGLKFMVYLQKENIIDESGMPKERFSAEFPKEGPSILRIQQVVRGDSAAYFCASSPSVRTNTDTQYFGPGTRLTVL.

The table lists this clonotype with many counts. V is TRBV20-1 and J is TRBJ2-7; D gene unclear. Germline V gene data show CDR1 as DFQATT and CDR2 as SNEGSKA (reference sequence). Deletions cut 1 base from V and 0 bases from J, with 7 bases between. The CDR3 has 13 amino acids. For the CDR3, the DNA is TGCAGTGCTAGAGGAGGATACTCCTACGAGCAGTACTTC. Amino acid sequence: CSARGGYSYEQYF.

The table lists this clonotype with many counts. DNA of the CDR3: TGCAGCGGCCGGGTTTCAGAGACCCAGTACTTC. Residues: CSGRVSETQYF. The chain links TRBV29-1 to TRBJ2-5; D gene unclear. Germline CDR1 and CDR2: SQVTM and ANQGSEA. The V end lost 7 bases, the J end lost 4 bases, and 10 bases lay between the germline ends. The CDR3 has 11 residues.

The rearrangement uses TRBV11-3 and TRBJ1-1, with a tentative D call TRBD1 (6 bases). CDR1 and CDR2 from the germline V gene are SGHNT and YENEEA. This CDR3 is 15 amino acids long. Trimming removed 6 bases from V and 4 bases from J, with 18 bases in between. Here the CDR3 reads CASRPFNRDGTEAFF. As DNA, the CDR3 is TGTGCCAGCAGACCCTTTAACAGGGACGGCACTGAAGCTTTCTTT.

Many counts were recorded for this clonotype. The chain couples TRBV5-1 to TRBJ2-7; D gene uncertain. The germline V gene encodes CDR1 SGHRS and CDR2 YFSETQ. The CDR3 length is 12 residues. Trimming cost V 3 bases and J 5 bases, with 9 bases left between them. The CDR3 sequence: CASSYGPDEQYF. The DNA for the CDR3 is TGCGCCAGCAGCTATGGCCCCGACGAGCAGTACTTC.

The chain uses TRBV6-2 or TRBV6-3 and TRBJ1-1; no firm D call. This CDR3 spans 15 amino acids. The germline V gene has CDR1 MNHEY and CDR2 SVGEGT. Trimming pared 0 bases from V and 0 bases from J, leaving 8 bases between. Here the CDR3 DNA reads TGTGCCAGCAGTTACTCGGCCCGAGTGAACACTGAAGCTTTCTTT. Residues: CASSYSARVNTEAFF.

In its sample, this clonotype was seen many times. The chain carries TRBV18 and TRBJ2-5, with D unclear. The germline gives CDR1 KGHSH, CDR2 LQKENI. There are 13 residues in the CDR3. Trimming pared 4 bases from V and 3 bases from J, leaving 9 bases between. The CDR3 reads CASSLYGEETQYF. CDR3 DNA: TGTGCCAGCTCACTCTACGGAGAAGAGACCCAGTACTTC.

This clonotype was counted ten times or more. The chain employs TRBV20-1 and TRBJ2-1; 12 bases align to TRBD2. The ends lost 2 bases at V and 5 bases at J; junction bases unmatched: 13. Per germline, CDR1 DFQATT and CDR2 SNEGSKA (reference sequence). CDR3 size: 18 residues. Here the CDR3 DNA reads TGCAGTGCTAGAAAGACTAGCGGGGGCTATAATCTAAACAATGAGCAGTTCTTC. Translated, it gives CSARKTSGGYNLNNEQFF.

This clonotype occurred many times. The genes are TRBV6-5 and TRBJ1-1, with D possibly matching TRBD1 (6 bases). Germline V gene data show CDR1 as MNHEY and CDR2 as SVGAGI. The ends were cut back, 6 bases at V and 2 bases at J, with 25 bases in the middle. This CDR3 contains 18 residues. As DNA, the CDR3 is TGTGCCAGCAGCTCCGTGAGGGATCCGACAGGATATAACACTGAAGCTTTCTTT. Translation gives CASSSVRDPTGYNTEAFF.